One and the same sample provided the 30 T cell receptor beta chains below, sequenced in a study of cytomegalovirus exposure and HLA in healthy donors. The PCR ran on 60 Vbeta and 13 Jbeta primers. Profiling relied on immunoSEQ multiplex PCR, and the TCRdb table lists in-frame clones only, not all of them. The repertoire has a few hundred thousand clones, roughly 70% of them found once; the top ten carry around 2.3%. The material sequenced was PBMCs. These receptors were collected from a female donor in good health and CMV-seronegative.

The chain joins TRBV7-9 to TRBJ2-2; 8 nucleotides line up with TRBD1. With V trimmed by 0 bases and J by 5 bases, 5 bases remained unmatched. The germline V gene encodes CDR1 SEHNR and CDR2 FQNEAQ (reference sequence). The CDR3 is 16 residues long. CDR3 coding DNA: TGTGCCAGCAGCTTAGCGCTCAGGGGGCTGACCGGGGAGCTGTTTTTT. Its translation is CASSLALRGLTGELFF.

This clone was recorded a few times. DNA for the CDR3: TGTGCCATCAGTGACGTCTATGAGCAGTTCTTC. Protein: CAISDVYEQFF. This chain links TRBV10-3 with TRBJ2-1; D unresolved. V was shortened by 3 bases and J by 8 bases, with 5 bases between the two germline ends. The CDR3 runs 11 residues. Germline lookup yields CDR1 ENHRY and CDR2 SYGVKD.

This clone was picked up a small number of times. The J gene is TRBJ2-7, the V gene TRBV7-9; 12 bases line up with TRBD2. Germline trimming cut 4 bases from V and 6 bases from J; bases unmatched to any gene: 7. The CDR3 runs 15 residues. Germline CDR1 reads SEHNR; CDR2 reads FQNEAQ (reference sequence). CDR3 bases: TGTGCCAGCAGCTCCGGACTAGCGGGGATTAGCGAGCAGTACTTC. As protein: CASSSGLAGISEQYF. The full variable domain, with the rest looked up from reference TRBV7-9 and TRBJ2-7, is DTGVSQNPRHKITKRGQNVTFRCDPISEHNRLYWYRQTLGQGPEFLTYFQNEAQLEKSRLLSDRFSAERPKGSFSTLEIQRTEQGDSAMYLCASSSGLAGISEQYFGPGTRLTVT.

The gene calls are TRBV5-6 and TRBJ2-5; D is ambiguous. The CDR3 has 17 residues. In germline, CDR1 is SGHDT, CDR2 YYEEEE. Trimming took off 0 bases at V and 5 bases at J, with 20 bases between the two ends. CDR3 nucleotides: TGTGCCAGCAGCTTGGGGGTTTTGGCTAGTAGGTCGGAGACCCAGTACTTC. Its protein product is CASSLGVLASRSETQYF.

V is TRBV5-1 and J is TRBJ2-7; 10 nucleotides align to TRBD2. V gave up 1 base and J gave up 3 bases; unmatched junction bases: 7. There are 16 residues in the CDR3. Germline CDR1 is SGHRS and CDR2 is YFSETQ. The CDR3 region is CASSLTVAGGSYEQYF. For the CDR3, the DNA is TGCGCCAGCAGCTTGACTGTAGCGGGAGGAAGCTACGAGCAGTACTTC.

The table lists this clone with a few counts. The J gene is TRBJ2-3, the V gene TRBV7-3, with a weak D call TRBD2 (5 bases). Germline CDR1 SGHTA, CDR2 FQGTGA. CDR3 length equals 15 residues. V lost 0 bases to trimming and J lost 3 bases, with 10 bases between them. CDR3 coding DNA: TGTGCCAGCAGCTTAACCCAACTAGGGACAGATACGCAGTATTTT. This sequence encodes CASSLTQLGTDTQYF.

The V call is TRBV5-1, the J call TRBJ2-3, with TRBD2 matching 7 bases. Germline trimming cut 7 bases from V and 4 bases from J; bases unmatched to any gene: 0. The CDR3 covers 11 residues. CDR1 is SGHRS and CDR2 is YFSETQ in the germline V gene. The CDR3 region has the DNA TGCGCCAGCGGACTAGCAGATACGCAGTATTTT. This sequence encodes CASGLADTQYF. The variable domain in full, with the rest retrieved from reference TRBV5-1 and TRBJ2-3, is KAGVTQTPRYLIKTRGQQVTLSCSPISGHRSVSWYQQTPGQGLQFLFEYFSETQRNKGNFPGRFSGRQFSNSRSEMNVSTLELGDSALYLCASGLADTQYFGPGTRLTVL.

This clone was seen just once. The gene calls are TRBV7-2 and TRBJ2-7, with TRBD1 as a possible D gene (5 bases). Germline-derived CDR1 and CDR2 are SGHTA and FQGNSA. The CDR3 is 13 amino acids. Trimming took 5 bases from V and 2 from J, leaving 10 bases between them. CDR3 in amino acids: CASSTGPTYEQYF. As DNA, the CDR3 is TGTGCCAGCAGCACAGGACCCACCTACGAGCAGTACTTC.

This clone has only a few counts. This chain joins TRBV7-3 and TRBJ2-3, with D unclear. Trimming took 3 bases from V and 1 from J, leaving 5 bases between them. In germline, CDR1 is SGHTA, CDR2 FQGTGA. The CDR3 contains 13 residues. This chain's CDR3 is CASSFTGTDTQYF. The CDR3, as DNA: TGTGCCAGCAGCTTTACAGGCACAGATACGCAGTATTTT.

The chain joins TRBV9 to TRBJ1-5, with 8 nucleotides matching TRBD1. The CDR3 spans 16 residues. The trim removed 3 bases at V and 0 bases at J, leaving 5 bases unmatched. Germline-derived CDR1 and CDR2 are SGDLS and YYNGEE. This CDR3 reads CASSAGQGSSNQPQHF. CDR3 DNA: TGTGCCAGCAGCGCAGGACAGGGATCTAGCAATCAGCCCCAGCATTTT.

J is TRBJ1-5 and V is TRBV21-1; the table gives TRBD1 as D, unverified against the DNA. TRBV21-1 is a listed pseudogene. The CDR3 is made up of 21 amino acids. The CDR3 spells CASSKGWKWGQGGRRNQPQHF. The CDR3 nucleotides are TGTGCCAGCAGCAAAGGATGGAAATGGGGACAGGGGGGAAGACGCAATCAGCCCCAGCATTTT.

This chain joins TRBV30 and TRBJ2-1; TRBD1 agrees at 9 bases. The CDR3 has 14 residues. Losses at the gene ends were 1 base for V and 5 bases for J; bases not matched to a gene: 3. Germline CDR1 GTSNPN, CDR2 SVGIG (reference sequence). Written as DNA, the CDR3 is TGTGCCTGGAGTGGGGACAGGGTTAACAATGAGCAGTTCTTC. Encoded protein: CAWSGDRVNNEQFF.

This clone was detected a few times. This CDR3 is CASTLRGEAFF. The DNA of the CDR3 is TGCGCCAGCACCTTGCGGGGAGAAGCTTTCTTT. J is TRBJ1-1 and V is TRBV4-1; no definite D call. V was pared by 7 bases and J by 8 bases, with 11 bases between. Germline loops: CDR1 MGHRA, CDR2 YSYEKL. The CDR3 covers 11 residues.

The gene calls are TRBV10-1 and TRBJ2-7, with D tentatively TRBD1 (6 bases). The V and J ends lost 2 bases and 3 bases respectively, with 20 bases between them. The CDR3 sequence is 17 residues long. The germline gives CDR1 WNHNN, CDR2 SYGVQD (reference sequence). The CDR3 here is CASSERLGDMGIYEQYF. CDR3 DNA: TGCGCCAGCAGTGAGAGGCTAGGGGACATGGGGATCTACGAGCAGTACTTC.

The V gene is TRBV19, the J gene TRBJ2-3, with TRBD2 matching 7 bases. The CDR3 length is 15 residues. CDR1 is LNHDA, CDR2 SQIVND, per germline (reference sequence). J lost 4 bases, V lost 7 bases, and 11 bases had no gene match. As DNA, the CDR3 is TGTGCCAGTAACCCCTCGGGGGAGGGTGCAGATACGCAGTATTTT. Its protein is CASNPSGEGADTQYF.

The CDR3 reads CAGQGAADTQYF. CDR3 bases: TGTGCTGGGCAGGGGGCTGCAGATACGCAGTATTTT. The chain links TRBV28 to TRBJ2-3; 8 bases are a match to TRBD1. Germline V gives CDR1 MDHEN, CDR2 SYDVKM. CDR3 length: 12 amino acids.

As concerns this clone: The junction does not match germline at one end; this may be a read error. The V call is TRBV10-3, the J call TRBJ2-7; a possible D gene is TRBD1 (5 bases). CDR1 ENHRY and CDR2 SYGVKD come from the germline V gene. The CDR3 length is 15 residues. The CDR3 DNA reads TGTACCATCAGTGAGTCTCTGTCAGGGCACCACGAGCAGTACTTC. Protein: CTISESLSGHHEQYF.

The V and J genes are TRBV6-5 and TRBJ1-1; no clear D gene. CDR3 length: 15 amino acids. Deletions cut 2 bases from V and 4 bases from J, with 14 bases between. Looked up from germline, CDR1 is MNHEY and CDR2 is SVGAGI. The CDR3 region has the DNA TGTGCCAGCAGTTACCGGACTTCGGGAGGCACTGAAGCTTTCTTT. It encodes CASSYRTSGGTEAFF.

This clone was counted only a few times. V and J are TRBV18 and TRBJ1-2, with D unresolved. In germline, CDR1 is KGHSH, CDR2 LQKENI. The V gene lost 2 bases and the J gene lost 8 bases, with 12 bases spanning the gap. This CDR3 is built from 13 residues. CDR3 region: CASSPSPQQGYTF. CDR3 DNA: TGTGCCAGCTCACCAAGTCCCCAACAGGGCTACACCTTC.

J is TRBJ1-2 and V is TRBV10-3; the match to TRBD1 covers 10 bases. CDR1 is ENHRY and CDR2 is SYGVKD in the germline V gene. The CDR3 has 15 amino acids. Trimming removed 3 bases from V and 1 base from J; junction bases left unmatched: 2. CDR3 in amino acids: CAISDRTGGNYGYTF. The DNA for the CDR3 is TGTGCCATCAGTGACAGGACAGGGGGTAACTATGGCTACACCTTC.

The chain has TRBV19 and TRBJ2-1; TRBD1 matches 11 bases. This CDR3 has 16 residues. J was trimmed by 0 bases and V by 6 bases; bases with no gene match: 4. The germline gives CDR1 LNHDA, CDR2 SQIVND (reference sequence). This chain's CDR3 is CASSRTGGSSYNEQFF. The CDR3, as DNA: TGTGCCAGTAGCAGGACAGGGGGCAGCTCCTACAATGAGCAGTTCTTC.

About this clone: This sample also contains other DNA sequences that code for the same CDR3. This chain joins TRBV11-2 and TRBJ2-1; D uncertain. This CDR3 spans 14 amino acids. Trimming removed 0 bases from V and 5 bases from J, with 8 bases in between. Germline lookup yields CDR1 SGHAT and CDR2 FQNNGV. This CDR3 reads CASSLDLADNEQFF. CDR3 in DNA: TGTGCCAGCAGCTTAGATCTGGCGGACAATGAGCAGTTCTTC.

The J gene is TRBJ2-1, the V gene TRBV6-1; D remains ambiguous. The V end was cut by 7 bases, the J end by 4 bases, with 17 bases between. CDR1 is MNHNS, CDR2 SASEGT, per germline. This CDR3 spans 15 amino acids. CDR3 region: CASIEKEWAYNEQFF. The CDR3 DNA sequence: TGTGCCAGCATCGAAAAGGAATGGGCGTACAATGAGCAGTTCTTC.

CDR3 sequence: CASSLSLYNEQFF. The CDR3 bases are TGTGCCAGCAGCTTAAGTCTGTACAATGAGCAGTTCTTC. The chain links TRBV7-3 to TRBJ2-1, with unresolved D. The ends were cut back, 1 base at V and 4 bases at J, with 5 bases in the middle. Germline-derived CDR1 and CDR2 are SGHTA and FQGTGA. This CDR3 contains 13 residues. Drawing the rest from reference TRBV7-3 and TRBJ2-1, the complete variable domain is GAGVSQTPSNKVTEKGKYVELRCDPISGHTALYWYRQSLGQGPEFLIYFQGTGAADDSGLPNDRFFAVRPEGSVSTLKIQRTERGDSAVYLCASSLSLYNEQFFGPGTRLTVL.

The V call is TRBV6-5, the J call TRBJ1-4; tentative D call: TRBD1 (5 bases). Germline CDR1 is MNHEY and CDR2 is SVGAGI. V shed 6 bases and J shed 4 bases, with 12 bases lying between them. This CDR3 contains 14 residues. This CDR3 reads CASSRGTVNEKLFF. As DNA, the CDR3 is TGTGCCAGCAGCCGGGGGACCGTTAATGAAAAACTGTTTTTT.

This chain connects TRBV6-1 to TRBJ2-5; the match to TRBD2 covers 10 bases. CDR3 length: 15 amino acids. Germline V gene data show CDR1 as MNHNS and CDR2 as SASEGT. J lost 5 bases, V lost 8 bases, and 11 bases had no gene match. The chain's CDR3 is CASGGASGSAETQYF. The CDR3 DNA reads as TGTGCCAGCGGGGGGGCTAGCGGGAGTGCGGAGACCCAGTACTTC.

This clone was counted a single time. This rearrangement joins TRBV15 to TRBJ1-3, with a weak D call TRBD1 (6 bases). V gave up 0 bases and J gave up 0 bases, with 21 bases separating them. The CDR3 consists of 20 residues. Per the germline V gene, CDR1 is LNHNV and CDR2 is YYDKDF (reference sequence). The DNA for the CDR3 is TGTGCCACCAGCAGAGATTATAGGGACACTTATAAAACCTCTGGAAACACCATATATTTT. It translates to CATSRDYRDTYKTSGNTIYF.

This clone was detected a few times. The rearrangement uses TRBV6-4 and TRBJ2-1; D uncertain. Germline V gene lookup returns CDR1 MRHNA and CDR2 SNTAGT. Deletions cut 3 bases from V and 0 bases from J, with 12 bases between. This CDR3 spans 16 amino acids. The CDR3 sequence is CASSDRSESSYNEQFF. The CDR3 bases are TGTGCCAGCAGTGATCGATCGGAGAGCTCCTACAATGAGCAGTTCTTC.

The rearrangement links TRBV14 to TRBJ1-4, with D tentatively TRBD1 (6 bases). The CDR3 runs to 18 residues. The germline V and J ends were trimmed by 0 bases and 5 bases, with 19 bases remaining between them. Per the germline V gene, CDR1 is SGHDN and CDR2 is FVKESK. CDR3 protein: CASSQDKSDSMGNEKLFF. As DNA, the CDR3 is TGTGCCAGCAGCCAAGATAAGTCGGACAGCATGGGGAATGAAAAACTGTTTTTT.

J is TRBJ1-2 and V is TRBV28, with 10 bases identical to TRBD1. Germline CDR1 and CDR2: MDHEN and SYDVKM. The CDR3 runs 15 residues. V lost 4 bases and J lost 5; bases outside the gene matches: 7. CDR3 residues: CASSSPTGGQYGYTF. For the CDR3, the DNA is TGTGCCAGCAGTTCTCCGACAGGGGGCCAGTATGGCTACACCTTC.